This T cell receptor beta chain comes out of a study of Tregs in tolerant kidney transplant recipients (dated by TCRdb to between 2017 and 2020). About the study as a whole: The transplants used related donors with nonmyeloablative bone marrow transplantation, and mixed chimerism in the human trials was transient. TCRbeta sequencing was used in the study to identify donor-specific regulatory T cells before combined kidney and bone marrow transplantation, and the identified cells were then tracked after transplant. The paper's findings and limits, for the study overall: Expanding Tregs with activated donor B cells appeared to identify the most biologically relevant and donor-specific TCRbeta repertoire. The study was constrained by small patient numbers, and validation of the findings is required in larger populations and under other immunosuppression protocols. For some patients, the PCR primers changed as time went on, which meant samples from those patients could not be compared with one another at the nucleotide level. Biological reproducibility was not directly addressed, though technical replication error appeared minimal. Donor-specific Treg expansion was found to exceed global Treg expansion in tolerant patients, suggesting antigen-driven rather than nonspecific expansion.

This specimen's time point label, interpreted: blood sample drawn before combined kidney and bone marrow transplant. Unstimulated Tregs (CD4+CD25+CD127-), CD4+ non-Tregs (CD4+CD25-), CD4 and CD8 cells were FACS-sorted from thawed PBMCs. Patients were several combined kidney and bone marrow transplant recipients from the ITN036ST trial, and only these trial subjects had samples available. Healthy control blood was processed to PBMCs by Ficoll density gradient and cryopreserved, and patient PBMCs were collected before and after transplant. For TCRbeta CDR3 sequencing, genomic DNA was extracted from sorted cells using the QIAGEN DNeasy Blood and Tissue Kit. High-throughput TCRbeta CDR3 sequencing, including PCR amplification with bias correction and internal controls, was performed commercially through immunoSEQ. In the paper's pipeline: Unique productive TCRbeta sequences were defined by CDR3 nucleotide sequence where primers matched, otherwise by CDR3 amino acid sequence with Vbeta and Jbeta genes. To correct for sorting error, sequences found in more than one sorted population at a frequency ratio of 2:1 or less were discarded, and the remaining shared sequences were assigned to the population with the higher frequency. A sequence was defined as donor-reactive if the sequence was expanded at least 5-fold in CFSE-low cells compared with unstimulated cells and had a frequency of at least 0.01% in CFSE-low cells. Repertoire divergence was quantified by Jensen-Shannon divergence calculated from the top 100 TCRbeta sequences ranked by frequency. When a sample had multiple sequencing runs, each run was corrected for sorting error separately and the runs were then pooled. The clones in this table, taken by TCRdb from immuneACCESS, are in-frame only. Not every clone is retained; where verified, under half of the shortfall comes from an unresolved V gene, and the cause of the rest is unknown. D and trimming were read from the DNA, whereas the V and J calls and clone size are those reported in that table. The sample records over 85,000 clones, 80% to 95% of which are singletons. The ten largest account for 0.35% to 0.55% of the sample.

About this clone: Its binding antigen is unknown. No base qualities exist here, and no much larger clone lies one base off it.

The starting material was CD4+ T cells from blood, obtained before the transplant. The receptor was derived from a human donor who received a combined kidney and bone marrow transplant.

Read as DNA, the sequence is TGTGCCACCAGCAGAGAGGGTTACGGGTACGAGCAGTACTTC. This translates into CATSREGYGYEQYF. The rearranged chain carries TRBV15 and TRBJ2-7; the D segment cannot be called with confidence. Spanning cysteine to phenylalanine, the CDR3 consists of 14 amino acids. Only CDR3 DNA is held: 42 bases, read in frame from base 1. The germline V gene (reference sequence) yields LNHNV for CDR1 and YYDKDF for CDR2. V is clipped by 0 bases and J by 4 bases, and the sequence between their germline boundaries is 10 bases long.